These T cell receptor beta chains were read from a single sample in a study of blood T cell repertoires in COVID-19. Assay used: immunoSEQ multiplex PCR; TCRdb lists only in-frame clones, some missing. The sample yields some 140,000 clones, 84% seen once. What was sequenced was PBMCs or T cells enriched from blood (not recorded which). The receptors shown here come from a man aged 35 to 55 with acute COVID-19. Each CDR3 is given with its conserved first and last residue. Each record gives: CDR3 DNA, CDR3 protein, D gene, clone size, J gene, V gene. A D gene is named only where the DNA matches it firmly. Only part of the rows carry a size: once, few, many, or a class if the clone is expanded.

CDR3nt: TGCGCCAGCAGGACTAGCGGGAGATACAATGAGCAGTTCTTC; CDR3aa: CASRTSGRYNEQFF; d_gene: TRBD2; abundance: NA; j_gene: TRBJ2-1; v_gene: TRBV5-1
CDR3nt: TGTGCCAGCAGACGGAGGGTAGGTCTTGGGTACAATGAGCAGTTCTTC; CDR3aa: CASRRRVGLGYNEQFF; d_gene: NA; abundance: NA; j_gene: TRBJ2-1; v_gene: TRBV7-6
CDR3nt: TGTGCCAGCAGCCCTTCGAGACTAGCGGGGTCCTACGAGCAGTACTTC; CDR3aa: CASSPSRLAGSYEQYF; d_gene: TRBD2; abundance: NA; j_gene: TRBJ2-7; v_gene: TRBV7-8
CDR3nt: TGTGCCAGTACTGACGACAGGGGGGACCGTCAGCCCCAGCATTTT; CDR3aa: CASTDDRGDRQPQHF; d_gene: TRBD1; abundance: once; j_gene: TRBJ1-5; v_gene: TRBV19
CDR3nt: TGTGCCAGCAGCTTAGTGGGCTTCTCTTTCACCGGGGAGCTGTTTTTT; CDR3aa: CASSLVGFSFTGELFF; d_gene: NA; abundance: NA; j_gene: TRBJ2-2; v_gene: TRBV11-2
CDR3nt: TGTGCCAGCAGCTTAACGCCAACAGGAGTAAGGAATGAGCAGTTCTTC; CDR3aa: CASSLTPTGVRNEQFF; d_gene: NA; abundance: NA; j_gene: TRBJ2-1; v_gene: TRBV7-2
CDR3nt: TGTGCCAGTAACAGTGCCCCAGGAAACACCATATATTTT; CDR3aa: CASNSAPGNTIYF; d_gene: NA; abundance: NA; j_gene: TRBJ1-3; v_gene: TRBV19
CDR3nt: TGTGCCAGCAGCTCCCTGGGACTGGGAGGGAATGAGCAGTTCTTC; CDR3aa: CASSSLGLGGNEQFF; d_gene: TRBD2; abundance: NA; j_gene: TRBJ2-1; v_gene: TRBV11-3
CDR3nt: TGTGCCAGCAGCTTAGTCCGGGTGTCGTACGAGCAGTACTTC; CDR3aa: CASSLVRVSYEQYF; d_gene: NA; abundance: NA; j_gene: TRBJ2-7; v_gene: TRBV11-2
CDR3nt: TGTGCCAGCAGTGCCGGTAACCTCAATTCACCCCTCCACTTT; CDR3aa: CASSAGNLNSPLHF; d_gene: NA; abundance: once; j_gene: TRBJ1-6; v_gene: TRBV13
CDR3nt: TGTGCCAGCACCATACAGGGAAGGTCCTACGAGCAGTACTTC; CDR3aa: CASTIQGRSYEQYF; d_gene: NA; abundance: once; j_gene: TRBJ2-7; v_gene: TRBV7-2
CDR3nt: TGTGCCAGCAGCTTAGAATTAGAAGATACGCAGTATTTT; CDR3aa: CASSLELEDTQYF; d_gene: NA; abundance: NA; j_gene: TRBJ2-3; v_gene: TRBV11-3
CDR3nt: TGTGCCAGTAATTGGGGACAGGGCGGATTTAACTATGGCTACACCTTC; CDR3aa: CASNWGQGGFNYGYTF; d_gene: TRBD1; abundance: NA; j_gene: TRBJ1-2; v_gene: TRBV19
CDR3nt: TGTGCCAGCAGCTTATCTTACGAGCAGTACTTC; CDR3aa: CASSLSYEQYF; d_gene: NA; abundance: NA; j_gene: TRBJ2-7; v_gene: TRBV7-9
CDR3nt: TGTGCCAGCAGCCAAGTCTGGGGGCGCGGCACTGAAGCTTTCTTT; CDR3aa: CASSQVWGRGTEAFF; d_gene: NA; abundance: NA; j_gene: TRBJ1-1; v_gene: TRBV16
CDR3nt: TGTGCCAGTAGGAGCGGAAATCAGCCCCAGCATTTT; CDR3aa: CASRSGNQPQHF; d_gene: NA; abundance: NA; j_gene: TRBJ1-5; v_gene: TRBV19
CDR3nt: TGTGCCAGCGGGCGGACAGCAAATCAGCCCCAGCATTTT; CDR3aa: CASGRTANQPQHF; d_gene: NA; abundance: few; j_gene: TRBJ1-5; v_gene: TRBV6-5